Each of the 20 T cell receptor beta chains below was sequenced from the same sample in a study of cytomegalovirus exposure and HLA in healthy donors. 13 Jbeta primers and 60 Vbeta primers were used for the PCR. Measured with immunoSEQ multiplex PCR; TCRdb has only the in-frame clones, and not every one. The sample lists about 110,000 clones, 81% occurring once. Sequencing was done on a sample of PBMCs. These receptors all stem from a woman in her 30s in good health and CMV-seronegative.

For this clone: One end of the junction does not line up with germline, which may come from a read error. V gene TRBV7-2 combines with J gene TRBJ2-1; 10 bases line up with TRBD2. The CDR3 has 13 amino acids. The V gene's germline CDR1 is SGHTA and CDR2 FQGNSA. The CDR3 region has the DNA TGTGCCAGCAGCTTAGCCCGGACTAGCGGTTCGGTCTTC. It specifies CASSLARTSGSVF.

The chain employs TRBV7-2 and TRBJ2-7; a weak D match, TRBD2 (6 bases). V gave up 6 bases and J gave up 0 bases, with 12 bases separating them. The V gene's germline CDR1 is SGHTA and CDR2 FQGNSA. The CDR3 is made up of 14 amino acids. CDR3 DNA: TGTGCCAGCAGTTTTCGGGACTCCTCCTACGAGCAGTACTTC. Protein: CASSFRDSSYEQYF. Full variable domain (rest looked up from reference TRBV7-2 and TRBJ2-7): GAGVSQSPSNKVTEKGKDVELRCDPISGHTALYWYRQSLGQGLEFLIYFQGNSAPDKSGLPSDRFSAERTGGSVSTLTIQRTQQEDSAVYLCASSFRDSSYEQYFGPGTRLTVT.

The J gene is TRBJ2-1, the V gene TRBV7-2, with TRBD1 as a possible D gene (6 bases). This CDR3 comprises 14 residues. Per germline, CDR1 SGHTA and CDR2 FQGNSA. Trimming pared 5 bases from V and 7 bases from J, leaving 15 bases between. This CDR3 is CASSLDYTGNEQFF. For the CDR3, the DNA is TGTGCCAGCAGCCTTGATTACACAGGGAATGAGCAGTTCTTC.

V and J are TRBV5-1 and TRBJ1-3, with D possibly matching TRBD1 (6 bases). The CDR3 runs to 17 residues. Germline assignment: CDR1 SGHRS and CDR2 YFSETQ. V was shortened by 0 bases and J by 4 bases, with 17 bases between the two germline ends. The CDR3 reads CASSLDTGPGAGNTIYF. CDR3 DNA: TGCGCCAGCAGCTTGGATACAGGGCCTGGAGCCGGAAACACCATATATTTT. Looking up the rest from reference TRBV5-1 and TRBJ1-3 gives the full variable domain: KAGVTQTPRYLIKTRGQQVTLSCSPISGHRSVSWYQQTPGQGLQFLFEYFSETQRNKGNFPGRFSGRQFSNSRSEMNVSTLELGDSALYLCASSLDTGPGAGNTIYFGEGSWLTVV.

This clone was counted a single time. V usage is TRBV5-6 and J usage is TRBJ2-1; possible D gene TRBD2, 6 bases. The ends were cut back, 6 bases at V and 4 bases at J, with 8 bases in the middle. The germline V gene encodes CDR1 SGHDT and CDR2 YYEEEE. The length of the CDR3 is 12 residues. Here the CDR3 DNA reads TGTGCCAGCACCGGGAGTTACAATGAGCAGTTCTTC. Its translation: CASTGSYNEQFF.

The chain joins TRBV18 to TRBJ2-3, with 13 nucleotides matching TRBD2. V shed 5 bases and J 8 bases; nucleotides not matched to a gene: 19. Germline V gives CDR1 KGHSH, CDR2 LQKENI. CDR3 size: 19 residues. The CDR3 region is CASSSLPLAGGPDDATQYF. Written as DNA, the CDR3 is TGTGCCAGCTCATCTCTCCCACTAGCGGGAGGGCCCGATGACGCTACGCAGTATTTT.

This clone was found once. The chain recombines TRBV19 with TRBJ2-5; D gene ambiguous. The germline gives CDR1 LNHDA, CDR2 SQIVND (reference sequence). The CDR3 sequence is 13 residues long. The V end was cut by 5 bases, the J end by 1 base, with 8 bases between. The CDR3 region is CASSPDFQETQYF. The CDR3 nucleotides read TGTGCCAGTAGTCCCGACTTCCAAGAGACCCAGTACTTC.

This clone was seen a few times. The rearrangement joins TRBV29-1 to TRBJ2-2; 7 nucleotides match TRBD1. Germline values: CDR1 SQVTM, CDR2 ANQGSEA. CDR3 length: 14 residues. The V segment lost 8 bases and the J segment 5 bases; nucleotides outside the gene matches: 11. CDR3: CSSGRDSLTGELFF. As DNA, the CDR3 is TGCAGCAGTGGTAGGGACAGCCTTACCGGGGAGCTGTTTTTT.

The V gene is TRBV5-5, the J gene TRBJ1-3; TRBD1 aligns across 7 bases. This CDR3 has 15 residues. Per the germline V gene, CDR1 is SGHKS and CDR2 is YYEKEE (reference sequence). V lost 4 bases to trimming and J lost 6 bases; unmatched junction nucleotides: 10. CDR3 nucleotides: TGTGCCAGCAGCGCGAGACAGGGAGTCCCAAACACCATATATTTT. As protein: CASSARQGVPNTIYF.

This chain joins TRBV5-1 and TRBJ2-7, with 9 bases aligning to TRBD1. The germline CDR1 and CDR2 sequences are SGHRS and YFSETQ. This CDR3 contains 14 residues. J gave up 0 bases and V 7 bases, and 5 bases lay outside the gene matches. The CDR3 DNA reads TGCGCCAGCTCGAGGACAGGGGACTCCTACGAGCAGTACTTC. It translates to CASSRTGDSYEQYF.

This clone turned up a few times. The J gene is TRBJ1-1, the V gene TRBV5-1; TRBD1 aligns across 9 bases. V lost 4 bases to trimming and J lost 10 bases; unmatched junction nucleotides: 5. CDR3 length: 12 amino acids. The germline V gene encodes CDR1 SGHRS and CDR2 YFSETQ. The CDR3 sequence is CASSLGQGGAFF. The CDR3 region has the DNA TGCGCCAGCAGCCTGGGACAGGGCGGAGCTTTCTTT.

This CDR3 reads CASSYRDRDNEQFF. DNA for the CDR3: TGTGCCAGCAGCTACCGGGACAGGGACAATGAGCAGTTCTTC. The rearrangement links TRBV7-8 to TRBJ2-1; 9 bases map to TRBD1. J gave up 5 bases and V 4 bases, and 3 bases lay outside the gene matches. The V gene's germline CDR1 is SGHVS and CDR2 FQNEAQ. This CDR3 contains 14 residues.

The chain employs TRBV5-5 and TRBJ1-2, with 9 bases that match TRBD1. The germline CDR1 and CDR2 sequences are SGHKS and YYEKEE (reference sequence). The CDR3 consists of 14 residues. J was trimmed by 3 bases and V by 5 bases; bases with no gene match: 5. CDR3 loop: CASSRTGADYGYTF. CDR3 nucleotide sequence: TGTGCCAGCAGTCGGACAGGGGCTGACTATGGCTACACCTTC.

This sequence joins TRBV4-2 and TRBJ1-3; 8 bases agree with TRBD1. Germline trimming cut 1 base from V and 3 bases from J; bases unmatched to any gene: 2. The CDR3 length is 15 residues. Germline V CDR1 and CDR2: LGHNA, YNFKEQ. The CDR3 DNA is TGTGCCAGCAGCCAAGTAGGGACAGGTGGAAACACCATATATTTT. Amino acid sequence: CASSQVGTGGNTIYF.

This rearrangement joins TRBV10-2 to TRBJ2-7; the D gene is possibly TRBD2 (6 bases). The CDR3 is 14 amino acids. Germline V gene lookup returns CDR1 WSHSY and CDR2 SAAADI. The ends were cut back, 6 bases at V and 3 bases at J, with 15 bases in the middle. Here the CDR3 DNA reads TGCGCCAGCAGCCGGGGAGGAAGTCTCTACGAGCAGTACTTC. It yields the protein CASSRGGSLYEQYF.

This clone was detected a few times. This CDR3 reads CASSPLSGSTEAFF. The CDR3 DNA reads TGTGCCAGCTCACCACTGTCTGGGAGTACTGAAGCTTTCTTT. This chain links TRBV18 with TRBJ1-1; D gene ambiguous. This CDR3 has 14 residues. Trimming removed 1 base from V and 5 bases from J, with 11 bases in between. The V gene's germline CDR1 is KGHSH and CDR2 LQKENI.

This chain links TRBV7-2 with TRBJ2-5, with D possibly matching TRBD1 (6 bases). The DNA end is more similar to TRBJ2-7, so the J call may be wrong. Germline assignment: CDR1 SGHTA and CDR2 FQGNSA. The CDR3 has 13 residues. DNA of the CDR3: TGTGCCAGCAGCTCCCGGGACACCTACGAGCAGTACTTC. Its translation is CASSSRDTYEQYF.

The chain joins TRBV4-1 to TRBJ2-7; a weak D match, TRBD1 (6 bases). Trimming removed 4 bases at V and 5 bases at J, with 15 bases between. Germline CDR1 and CDR2: MGHRA and YSYEKL. The CDR3 spans 14 residues. DNA of the CDR3: TGCGCCAGCAGCCGAAGTACAGGGATAAACGAGCAGTACTTC. The encoded protein is CASSRSTGINEQYF.

This clone was found a few times. This chain's CDR3 is CASSDGTALSYEQYF. In nucleotides, the CDR3 is TGTGCCAGCAGTGACGGGACAGCTCTTTCCTACGAGCAGTACTTC. V is TRBV25-1 and J is TRBJ2-7; 7 nucleotides align to TRBD1. Trimming at V came to 3 bases and at J to 1 base, leaving 6 bases not matched to a gene. Germline values: CDR1 MGHDK, CDR2 SYGVNS. This CDR3 contains 15 residues.

The chain carries TRBV27 and TRBJ2-1; 8 bases are shared with TRBD2. The CDR3 consists of 15 residues. The V segment lost 8 bases and the J segment 9 bases; nucleotides outside the gene matches: 15. Germline V lookup: CDR1 MNHEY, CDR2 SMNVEV (reference sequence). The CDR3 DNA sequence: TGTGCCAGCGGCCCGATTATTAGCGGGAAGGTTGAGCAGTTCTTC. Translating gives CASGPIISGKVEQFF.